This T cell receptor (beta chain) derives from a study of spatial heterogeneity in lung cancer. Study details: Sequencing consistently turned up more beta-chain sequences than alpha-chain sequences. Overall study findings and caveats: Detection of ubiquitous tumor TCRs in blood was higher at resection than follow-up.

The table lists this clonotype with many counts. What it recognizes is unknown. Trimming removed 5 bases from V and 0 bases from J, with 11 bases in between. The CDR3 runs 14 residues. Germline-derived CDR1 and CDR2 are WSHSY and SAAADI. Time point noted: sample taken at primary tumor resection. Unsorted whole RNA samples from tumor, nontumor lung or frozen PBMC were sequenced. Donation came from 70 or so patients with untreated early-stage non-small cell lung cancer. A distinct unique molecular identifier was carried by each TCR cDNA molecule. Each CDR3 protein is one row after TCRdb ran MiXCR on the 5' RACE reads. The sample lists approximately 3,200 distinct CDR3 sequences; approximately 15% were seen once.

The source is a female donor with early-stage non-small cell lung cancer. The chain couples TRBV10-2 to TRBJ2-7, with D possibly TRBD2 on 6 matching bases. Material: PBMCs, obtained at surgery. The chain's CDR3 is CASSTVADSYEQYF. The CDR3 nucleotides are TGCGCCAGCAGTACAGTAGCGGACTCCTACGAGCAGTACTTC.